This T cell receptor beta chain was observed in a study of T cells in tumors after PD-1 blockade. Study-wide context: Patients had no prior checkpoint blockade, systemic immunosuppressants, or anti-cancer therapy within 4 weeks. Each patient got pembrolizumab 200 mg every 3 weeks or cemiplimab 350 mg every 2 weeks. During anti-PD-1 treatment, some patients continued daily vismodegib 150 mg.

This table comes from immunoSEQ multiplex PCR, and its TCRdb copy is limited to in-frame clones, with some not included. This table holds 14,000 or so clones, roughly 80% found once. The V gene's germline CDR1 is MNHEY and CDR2 SMNVEV (reference sequence). The CDR3 extends over 18 amino acids. V shed 3 bases and J shed 0 bases, with 15 bases lying between them. The origin of this receptor is a human donor with basal cell carcinoma. The sequencing used PBMCs, collected after anti-PD-1 treatment. The rearrangement links TRBV27 to TRBJ2-6; D is perhaps TRBD2 (5 bases). As DNA, the CDR3 is TGTGCCAGCAGTTTGAGAACTAGGACTGTCTCTGGGGCCAACGTCCTGACTTTC. Its protein is CASSLRTRTVSGANVLTF.